This T cell receptor (beta chain) was recovered during a study of brain T cells in children with intractable seizures. Notes on the study in general: Pre- and post-surgery blood differed in depth, so pre-surgery absences may be undersampling. HCMV serostatus was not known, and viral specificity came from CDR3 similarity only.

Only cases whose brain tissue showed the highest T cell transcript signatures were sequenced. Pre-surgery treatment included at least one anti-epileptic drug. Some clones are missing from TCRdb's copy, which holds only in-frame ones; the method was immunoSEQ multiplex PCR. Here the sample spans 62,000 or so clones, about 96% being singletons. This CDR3 has 12 residues. CDR1 is SGHRS, CDR2 YFSETQ, per germline. V lost 0 bases to trimming and J lost 5 bases, with 6 bases between them. In regard to this clone: The antigen remains undetermined.

The chain joins TRBV5-1 to TRBJ2-7; D uncertain. Here the sequenced sample was peripheral blood, taken at surgery. This clonotype was sampled from a boy younger than two with focal cortical dysplasia and intractable seizures. DNA of the CDR3: TGCGCCAGCAGCTTGGTAGGGAACGAGCAGTACTTC. Its protein is CASSLVGNEQYF. Based on the CDR3 plus reference TRBV5-1 and TRBJ2-7, the full variable domain is KAGVTQTPRYLIKTRGQQVTLSCSPISGHRSVSWYQQTPGQGLQFLFEYFSETQRNKGNFPGRFSGRQFSNSRSEMNVSTLELGDSALYLCASSLVGNEQYFGPGTRLTVT.